This T cell receptor (beta chain) was sequenced during a study of shared clonotypes between healthy human individuals. CD45RO-negative cells were positively selected for CCR7, leaving out terminally differentiated effector memory CD45RA+ cells. Among the donors, all were Caucasian adults who lived in Nashville, Tennessee. The CDR3 covers 16 residues. The germline V gene has CDR1 MGHRA and CDR2 YSYEKL. The V and J ends lost 1 base and 0 bases respectively, with 10 bases between them. At deep level, the assay was performed. Sequencing was performed with immunoSEQ multiplex PCR; in TCRdb, only in-frame clones are kept and a portion is missing. Counted here are about 820,000 clones, more than 85% occurring once; the ten biggest clones make up less than 25%.

This TCR was sampled from a man in his thirties or forties in good health. The chain links TRBV4-1 to TRBJ2-1; D uncertain. The sequenced material came from naive CD8+ T cells sorted from blood. The CDR3 sequence is CASSQVQASSYNEQFF. Written as DNA, the CDR3 is TGCGCCAGCAGCCAAGTCCAGGCCAGCTCCTACAATGAGCAGTTCTTC.